This T cell receptor beta chain was captured in a study of cytomegalovirus exposure and HLA in healthy donors. A multiplex PCR was run with 60 Vbeta primers and 13 Jbeta primers. Only in-frame clones appear in the TCRdb table, and some are missing; sequencing was by immunoSEQ multiplex PCR. Counted here are around 160,000 clones, more than 65% occurring once; the ten biggest clones make up about 4.5%. Study findings and constraints: Several V segments, TRBV6-2 and TRBV6-3 among them, could not be told apart and were dropped. The study had only CMV serostatus as immune exposure information.

With respect to this clone: The antigen remains unidentified.

Trimming stripped 2 bases from V and 6 bases from J, with 14 bases between. The CDR3 has 15 residues. Germline V CDR1 and CDR2: MNHNS, SASEGT. This TCR derives from a man aged 18 to 35 in good health and CMV-seropositive. Sequenced material: PBMCs. This chain uses TRBV6-1 with TRBJ2-1, with D perhaps matching TRBD1 (6 bases). CDR3 sequence (DNA): TGTGCCAGCAGTGAAATGGCTGGGACAACCAATGAGCAGTTCTTC. The encoded protein is CASSEMAGTTNEQFF.